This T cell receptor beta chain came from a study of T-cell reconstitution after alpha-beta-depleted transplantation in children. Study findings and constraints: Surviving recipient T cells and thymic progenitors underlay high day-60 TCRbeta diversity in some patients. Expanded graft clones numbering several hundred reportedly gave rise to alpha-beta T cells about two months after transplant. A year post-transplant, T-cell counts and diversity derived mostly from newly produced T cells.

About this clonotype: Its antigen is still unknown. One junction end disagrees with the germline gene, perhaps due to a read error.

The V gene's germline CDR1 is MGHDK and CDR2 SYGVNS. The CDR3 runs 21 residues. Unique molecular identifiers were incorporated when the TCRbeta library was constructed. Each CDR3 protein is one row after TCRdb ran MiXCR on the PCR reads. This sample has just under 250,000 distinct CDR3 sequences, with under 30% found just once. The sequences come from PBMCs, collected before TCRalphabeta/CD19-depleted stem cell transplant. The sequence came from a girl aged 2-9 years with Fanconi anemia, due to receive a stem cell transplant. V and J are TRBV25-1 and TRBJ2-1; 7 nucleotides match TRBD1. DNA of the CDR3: TGTGCCAGCAGTGAATATTTCCCGACCCGACAGGGACATAGCTCCTACAATGAGAAGTTCTTC. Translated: CASSEYFPTRQGHSSYNEKFF.